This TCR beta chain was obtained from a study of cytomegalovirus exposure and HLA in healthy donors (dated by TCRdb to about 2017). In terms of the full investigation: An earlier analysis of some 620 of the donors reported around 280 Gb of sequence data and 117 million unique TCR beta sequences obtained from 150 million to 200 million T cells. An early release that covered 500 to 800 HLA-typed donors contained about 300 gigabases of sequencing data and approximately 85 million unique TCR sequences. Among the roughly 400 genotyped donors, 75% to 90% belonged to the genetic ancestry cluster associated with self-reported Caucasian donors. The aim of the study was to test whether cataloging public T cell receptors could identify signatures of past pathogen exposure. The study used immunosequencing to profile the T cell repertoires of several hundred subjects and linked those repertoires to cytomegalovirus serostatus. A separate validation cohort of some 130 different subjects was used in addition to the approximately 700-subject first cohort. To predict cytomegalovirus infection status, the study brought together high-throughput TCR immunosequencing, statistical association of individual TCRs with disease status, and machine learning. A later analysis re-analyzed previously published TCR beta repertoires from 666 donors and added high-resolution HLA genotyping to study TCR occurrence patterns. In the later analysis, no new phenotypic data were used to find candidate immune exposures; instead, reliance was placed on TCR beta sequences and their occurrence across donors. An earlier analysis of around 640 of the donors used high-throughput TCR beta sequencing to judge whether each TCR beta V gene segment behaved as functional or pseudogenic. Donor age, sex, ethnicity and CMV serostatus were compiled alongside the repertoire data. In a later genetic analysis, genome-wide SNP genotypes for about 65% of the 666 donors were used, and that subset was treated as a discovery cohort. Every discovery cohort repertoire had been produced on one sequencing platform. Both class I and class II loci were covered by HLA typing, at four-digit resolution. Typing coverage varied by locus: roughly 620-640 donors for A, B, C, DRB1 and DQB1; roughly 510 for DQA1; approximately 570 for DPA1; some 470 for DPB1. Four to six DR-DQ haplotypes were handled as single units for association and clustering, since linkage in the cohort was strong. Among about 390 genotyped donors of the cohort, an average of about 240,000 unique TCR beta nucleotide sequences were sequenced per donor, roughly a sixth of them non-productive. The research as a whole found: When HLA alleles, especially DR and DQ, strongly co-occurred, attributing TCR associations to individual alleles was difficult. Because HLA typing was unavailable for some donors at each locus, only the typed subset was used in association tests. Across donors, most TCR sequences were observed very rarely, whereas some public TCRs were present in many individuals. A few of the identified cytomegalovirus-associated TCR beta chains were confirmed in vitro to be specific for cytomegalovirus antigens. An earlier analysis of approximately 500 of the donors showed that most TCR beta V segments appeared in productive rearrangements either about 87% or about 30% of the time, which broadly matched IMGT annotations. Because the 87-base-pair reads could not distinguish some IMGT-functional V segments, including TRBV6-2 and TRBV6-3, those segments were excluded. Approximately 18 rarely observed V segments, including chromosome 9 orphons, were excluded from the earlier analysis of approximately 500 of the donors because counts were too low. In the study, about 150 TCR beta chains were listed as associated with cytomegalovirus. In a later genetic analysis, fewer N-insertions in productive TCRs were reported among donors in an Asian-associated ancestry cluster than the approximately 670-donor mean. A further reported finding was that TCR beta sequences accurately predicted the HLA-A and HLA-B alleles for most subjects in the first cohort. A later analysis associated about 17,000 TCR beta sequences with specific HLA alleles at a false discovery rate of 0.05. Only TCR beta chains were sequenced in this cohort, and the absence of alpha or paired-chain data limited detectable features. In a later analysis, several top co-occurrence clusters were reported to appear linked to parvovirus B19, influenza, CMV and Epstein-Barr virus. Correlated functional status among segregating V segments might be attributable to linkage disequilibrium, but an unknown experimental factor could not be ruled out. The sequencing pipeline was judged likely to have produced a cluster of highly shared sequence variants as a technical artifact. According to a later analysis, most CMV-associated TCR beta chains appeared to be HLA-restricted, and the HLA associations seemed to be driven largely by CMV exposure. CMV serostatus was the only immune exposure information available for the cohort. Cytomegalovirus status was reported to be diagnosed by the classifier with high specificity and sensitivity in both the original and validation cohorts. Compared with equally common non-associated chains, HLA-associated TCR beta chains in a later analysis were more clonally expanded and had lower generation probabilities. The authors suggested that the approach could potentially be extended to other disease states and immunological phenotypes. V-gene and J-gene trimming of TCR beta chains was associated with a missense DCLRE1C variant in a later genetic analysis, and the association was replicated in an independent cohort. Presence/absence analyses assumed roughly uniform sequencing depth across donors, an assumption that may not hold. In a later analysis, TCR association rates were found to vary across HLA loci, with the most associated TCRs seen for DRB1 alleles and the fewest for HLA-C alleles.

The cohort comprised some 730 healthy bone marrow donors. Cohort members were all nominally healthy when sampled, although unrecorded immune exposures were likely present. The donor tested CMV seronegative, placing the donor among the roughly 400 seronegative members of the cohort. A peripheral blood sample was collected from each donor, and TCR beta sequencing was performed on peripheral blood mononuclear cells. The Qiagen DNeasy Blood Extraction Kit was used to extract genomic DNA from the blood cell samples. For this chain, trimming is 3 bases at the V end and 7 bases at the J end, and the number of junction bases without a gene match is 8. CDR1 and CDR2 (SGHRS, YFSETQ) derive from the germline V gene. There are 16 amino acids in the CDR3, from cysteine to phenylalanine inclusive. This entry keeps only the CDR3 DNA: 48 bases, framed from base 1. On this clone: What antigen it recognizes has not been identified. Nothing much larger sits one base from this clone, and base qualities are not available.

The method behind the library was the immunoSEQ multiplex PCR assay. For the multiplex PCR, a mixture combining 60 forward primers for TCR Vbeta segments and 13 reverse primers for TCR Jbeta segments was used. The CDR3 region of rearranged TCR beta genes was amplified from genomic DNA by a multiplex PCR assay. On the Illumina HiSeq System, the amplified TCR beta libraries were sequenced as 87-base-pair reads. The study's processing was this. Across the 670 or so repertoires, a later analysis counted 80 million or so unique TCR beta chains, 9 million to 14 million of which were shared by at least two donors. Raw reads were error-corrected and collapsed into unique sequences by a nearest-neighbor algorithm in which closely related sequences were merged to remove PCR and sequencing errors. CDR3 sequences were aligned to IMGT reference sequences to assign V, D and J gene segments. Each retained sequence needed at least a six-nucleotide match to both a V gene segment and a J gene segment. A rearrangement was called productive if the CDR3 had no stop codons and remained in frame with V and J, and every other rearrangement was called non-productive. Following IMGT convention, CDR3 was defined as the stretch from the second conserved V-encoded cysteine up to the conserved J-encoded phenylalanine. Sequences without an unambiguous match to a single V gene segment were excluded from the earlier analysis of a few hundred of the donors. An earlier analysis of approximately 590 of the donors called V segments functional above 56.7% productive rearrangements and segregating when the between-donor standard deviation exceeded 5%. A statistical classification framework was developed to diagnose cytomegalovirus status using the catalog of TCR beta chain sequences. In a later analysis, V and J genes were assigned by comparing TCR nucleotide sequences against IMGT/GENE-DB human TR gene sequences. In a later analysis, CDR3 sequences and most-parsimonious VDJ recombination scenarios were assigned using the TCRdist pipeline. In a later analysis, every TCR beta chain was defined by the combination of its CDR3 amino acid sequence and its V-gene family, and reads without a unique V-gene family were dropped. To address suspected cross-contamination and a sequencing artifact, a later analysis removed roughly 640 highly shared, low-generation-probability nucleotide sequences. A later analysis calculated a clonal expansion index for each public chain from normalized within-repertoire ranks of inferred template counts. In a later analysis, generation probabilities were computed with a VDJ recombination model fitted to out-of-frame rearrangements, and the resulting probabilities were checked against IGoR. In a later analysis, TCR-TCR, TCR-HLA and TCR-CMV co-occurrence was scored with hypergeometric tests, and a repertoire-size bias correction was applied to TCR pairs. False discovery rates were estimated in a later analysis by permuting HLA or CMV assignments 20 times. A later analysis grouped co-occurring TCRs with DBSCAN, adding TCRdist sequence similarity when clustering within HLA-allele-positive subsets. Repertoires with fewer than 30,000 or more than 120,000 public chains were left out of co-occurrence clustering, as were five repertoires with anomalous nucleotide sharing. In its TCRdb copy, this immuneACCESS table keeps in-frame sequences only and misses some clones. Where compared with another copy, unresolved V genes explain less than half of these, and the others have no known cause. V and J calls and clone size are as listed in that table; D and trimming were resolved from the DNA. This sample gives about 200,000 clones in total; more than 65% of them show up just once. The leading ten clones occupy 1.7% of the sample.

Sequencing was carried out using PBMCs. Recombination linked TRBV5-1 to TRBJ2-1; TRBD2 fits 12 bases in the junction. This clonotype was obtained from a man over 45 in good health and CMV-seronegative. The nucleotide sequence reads TGCGCCAGCAGCTGGACTAGCGGGACCCCAAGGAATGAGCAGTTCTTC. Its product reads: CASSWTSGTPRNEQFF.